Given below is one T cell receptor (beta chain) in context. The antigen remains unidentified. This sample is part of a study of chemoradiotherapy in HPV16-positive cancers. Looking at the study overall: Candidate HPV-specific T-cell clones and common TCR motifs came from functional assays in two HPV16-positive patients.

CDR1 is SGHKS, CDR2 YYEKEE, per germline (reference sequence). CDR3 length equals 14 residues. V lost 4 bases to trimming and J lost 3 bases, with 13 bases between them. Libraries were prepared by immunoSEQ multiplex PCR; TCRdb keeps only in-frame clonotypes and omits some of them. The sample lists around 12,000 clones; approximately 86% were seen once. Overall study results and limits: For HPV16-positive patients, expanding HPV-responsive T cells associated with longer recurrence-free survival. During treatment, candidate HPV-specific clones and E7-related motifs expanded in tumor.

This sequence originates from a human donor with HPV-associated anogenital cancer. The source was blood, collected from a patient who underwent chemoradiotherapy. J is TRBJ1-2 and V is TRBV5-5; D may be TRBD1 (5 bases). The CDR3: CASSGDGRYYGYTF. CDR3 coding DNA: TGTGCCAGCAGCGGGGACGGAAGATACTATGGCTACACCTTC.